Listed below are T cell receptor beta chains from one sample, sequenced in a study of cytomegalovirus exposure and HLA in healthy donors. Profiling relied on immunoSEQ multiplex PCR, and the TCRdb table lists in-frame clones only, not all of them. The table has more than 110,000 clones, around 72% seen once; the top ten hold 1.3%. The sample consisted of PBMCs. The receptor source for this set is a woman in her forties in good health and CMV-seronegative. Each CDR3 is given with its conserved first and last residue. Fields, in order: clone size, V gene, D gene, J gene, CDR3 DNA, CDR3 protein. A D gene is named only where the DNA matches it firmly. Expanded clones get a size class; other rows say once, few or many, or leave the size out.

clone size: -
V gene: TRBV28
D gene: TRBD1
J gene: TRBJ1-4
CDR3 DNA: TGTGCCAGCAGTTCACAGGGGGCCTGGGAAAAACTGTTTTTT
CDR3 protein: CASSSQGAWEKLFF

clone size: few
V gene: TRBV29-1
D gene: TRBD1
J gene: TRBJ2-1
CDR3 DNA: TGCAGCGGCGGACAGGGCCGATGGGAGCAGTTCTTC
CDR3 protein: CSGGQGRWEQFF

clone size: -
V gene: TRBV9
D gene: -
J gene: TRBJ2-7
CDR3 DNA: TGTGCCAGCAGCCCGGGTCAGGGCGAGCAGTACTTC
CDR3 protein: CASSPGQGEQYF

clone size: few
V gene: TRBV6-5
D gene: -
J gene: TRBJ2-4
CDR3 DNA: TGTGCCAGCAGGACGGGGGGCCTAGCCAAAAACATTCAGTACTTC
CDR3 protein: CASRTGGLAKNIQYF

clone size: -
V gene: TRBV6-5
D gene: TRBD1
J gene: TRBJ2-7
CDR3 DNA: TGTGCCAGCAGCCGCGAGACAGGGGGGTCCGGAGAGCAGTACTTC
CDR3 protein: CASSRETGGSGEQYF

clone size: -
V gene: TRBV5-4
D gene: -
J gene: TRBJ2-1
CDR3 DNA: TGTGCCAGCAGCCAAGAACTAGCTTTCAATGAGCAGTTCTTC
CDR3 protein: CASSQELAFNEQFF

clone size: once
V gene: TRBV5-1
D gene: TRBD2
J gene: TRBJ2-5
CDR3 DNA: TGCGCCAGCAGCTTGGGGACGGGGGGGCAAGAGACCCAGTACTTC
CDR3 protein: CASSLGTGGQETQYF

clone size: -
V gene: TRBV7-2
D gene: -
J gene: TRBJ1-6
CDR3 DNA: TGTGCCAGCAGCTTTTCTACAGGGACGAATTCACCCCTCCACTTT
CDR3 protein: CASSFSTGTNSPLHF

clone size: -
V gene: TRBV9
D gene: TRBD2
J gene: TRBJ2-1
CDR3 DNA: TGTGCCAGCAGCACGCGTACCATAACCGGGACTAGCGGCTACAATGAGCAGTTCTTC
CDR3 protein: CASSTRTITGTSGYNEQFF

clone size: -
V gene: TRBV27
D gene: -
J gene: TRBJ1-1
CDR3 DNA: TGTGCCAGCAGTCCCCGGGGGGCGGTCACTGAAGCTTTCTTT
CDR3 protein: CASSPRGAVTEAFF

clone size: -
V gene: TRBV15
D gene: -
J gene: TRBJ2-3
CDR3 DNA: TGTGCCACCAGCAGGAATAGACAGGGAGGAGATACGCAGTATTTT
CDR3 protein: CATSRNRQGGDTQYF

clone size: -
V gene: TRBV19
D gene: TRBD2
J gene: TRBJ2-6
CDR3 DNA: TGTGCCAGTAGTATCAGCGGGGACTTTTTTTCTGGGGCCAACGTCCTGACTTTC
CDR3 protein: CASSISGDFFSGANVLTF

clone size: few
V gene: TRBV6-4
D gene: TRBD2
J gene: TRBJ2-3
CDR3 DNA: TGTGCCAGCAGTGACCGGGTTGGGAGCGGGGCTACGCAGTATTTT
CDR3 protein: CASSDRVGSGATQYF

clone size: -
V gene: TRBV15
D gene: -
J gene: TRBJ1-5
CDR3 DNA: TGTGCCACCAGCAGGGGGCGCTTGGGGCCCCAGCATTTT
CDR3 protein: CATSRGRLGPQHF

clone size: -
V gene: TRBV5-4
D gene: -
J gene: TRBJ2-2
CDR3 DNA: TGTGCCAGCAGCATAGGACAGTTCAACACCGGGGAGCTGTTTTTT
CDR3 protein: CASSIGQFNTGELFF

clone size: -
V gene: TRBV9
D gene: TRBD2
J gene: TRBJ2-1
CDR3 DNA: TGTGCCAGCAGCCCGGGGACTAGCGGGGGCTACAATGAGCAGTTCTTC
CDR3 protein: CASSPGTSGGYNEQFF

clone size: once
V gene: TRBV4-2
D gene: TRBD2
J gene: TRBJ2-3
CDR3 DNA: TGTGCCAGCAGCCAGACGTTCCGGGCGGGGGGCCCTACAAATACGCAGTATTTT
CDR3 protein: CASSQTFRAGGPTNTQYF